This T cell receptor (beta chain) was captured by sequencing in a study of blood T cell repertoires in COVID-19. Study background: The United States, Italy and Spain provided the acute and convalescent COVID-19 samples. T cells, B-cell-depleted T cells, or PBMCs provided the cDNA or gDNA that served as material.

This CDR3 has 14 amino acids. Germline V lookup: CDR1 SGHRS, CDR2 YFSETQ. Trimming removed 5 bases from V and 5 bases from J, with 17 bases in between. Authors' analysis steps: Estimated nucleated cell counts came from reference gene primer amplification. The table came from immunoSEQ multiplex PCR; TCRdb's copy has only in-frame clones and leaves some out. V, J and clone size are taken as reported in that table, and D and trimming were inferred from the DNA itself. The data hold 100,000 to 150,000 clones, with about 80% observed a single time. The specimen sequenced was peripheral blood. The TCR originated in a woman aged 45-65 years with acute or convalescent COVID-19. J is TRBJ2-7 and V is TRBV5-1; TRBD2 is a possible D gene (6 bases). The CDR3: CASRPGPASDEQYF. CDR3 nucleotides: TGCGCCAGCAGGCCGGGACCGGCTAGCGACGAGCAGTACTTC.